These T cell receptor beta chains were read from a single sample in a study of CD8 T cells in Susac syndrome. Each CDR3 protein is one row after TCRdb ran MiXCR on the immunoSEQ multiplex PCR reads. The table has some 150,000 distinct CDR3 sequences, more than 85% seen once. Input material: CD4+ T cells from PBMCs. Receptors originate from a human donor with Susac syndrome. CDR3s leave out the opening cysteine and the closing phenylalanine or tryptophan. Not every row has a clone size; where given, it reads once, few, many or a size class.

v_gene | abundance | CDR3aa
TRBV3-1 | NA | ASSQAPADYEQY
TRBV18 | NA | ASSPPSTGSKNTIY
TRBV3-1 | NA | ASSQGATGELF
TRBV29-1 | NA | SVEGPRRETQY
TRBV7-2 | NA | ASSLRTGYAF
TRBV28 | NA | ATEDGGSNYGYT
TRBV7-9 | NA | ASSIRLRVGNEKLF
TRBV28 | once | ASSPTPGTSSPLH
TRBV12-3/TRBV12-4 | NA | ASSWGRELRAF
TRBV7-2 | NA | ASSSYRGSEAF
TRBV20-1 | NA | SAIDRVSNQPQH
TRBV3-1 | NA | ASSQTSTVLT
TRBV12-3/TRBV12-4 | NA | ASGDQFTDTQY
TRBV20-1 | NA | SAKPGPRYNEQF
TRBV2 | NA | ASKRIGDEQF
TRBV12-3/TRBV12-4 | NA | ASRRTSGNNEQF
TRBV7-3 | NA | ASSFSGGPQETQY
TRBV5-1 | NA | ASSPENPNTEAF
TRBV20-1 | NA | SARSSGTVSYEQY
TRBV28 | NA | ASERYKNNQPQH
TRBV21-1 | NA | ASSKGPGSGQPQH
TRBV29-1 | NA | SATTGTSSYEQY
TRBV3-1 | NA | ASSQTSGGQETQY
TRBV7-2 | NA | ASSRSPRPANYGYT
TRBV7-2 | NA | ASSSQGGWTNMGYT
TRBV10-3 | NA | AISEHIPPEAF
TRBV5-1 | NA | ASAPGGTGGRETQY
TRBV25-1 | NA | ASSPKGPQGAKEQY
TRBV20-1 | NA | SARPPSRPMNTEAF
TRBV20-1 | NA | SASASGTTGTQY
TRBV20-1 | once | SATKSRGTYEQY
TRBV9 | NA | ASSAGLNSYNEQF
TRBV28 | NA | ASSKSELYNSPLH
TRBV20-1 | NA | SAGGYEQY
TRBV5-6 | NA | ASSLQGEQF
TRBV12-3/TRBV12-4 | NA | ASTAGGRETQY
TRBV27 | NA | ASSRTGRTQY
TRBV2 | NA | ASRTSGGAPNTGELF
TRBV12-3/TRBV12-4 | NA | ASSFGQGASAF
TRBV20-1 | NA | SARGARYGTDTQY